What follows are 19 T cell receptor beta chains derived from one specimen sequenced in a study of shared clonotypes between healthy human individuals. Assay: immunoSEQ multiplex PCR; the TCRdb copy retains only in-frame clones and omits some. The data contain 760,000 or so clones, 96% of them singletons. Positively selected for CCR7, the CD45RO-negative cells used as naive CD8 cells excluded terminally differentiated effector memory CD45RA+ cells. Sequencing was carried out using naive CD8+ T cells sorted from blood. These TCRs come from a man aged 30-40 years in good health.

This clone is a singleton in its sample. V is TRBV28 and J is TRBJ1-1, with TRBD1 as a possible D gene (6 bases). CDR3 length: 16 residues. V shed 1 base and J shed 1 base, with 13 bases lying between them. Germline lookup yields CDR1 MDHEN and CDR2 SYDVKM. The CDR3 sequence: CASSLSLQGGNTEAFF. The DNA for the CDR3 is TGTGCCAGCAGTTTATCCCTACAGGGTGGGAACACTGAAGCTTTCTTT.

The chain employs TRBV29-1 and TRBJ2-6, with a weak D call TRBD2 (5 bases). Trimming left V 4 bases short and J 0 bases short, with 7 bases between. This CDR3 region has 14 residues. CDR1 SQVTM and CDR2 ANQGSEA come from the germline V gene. The CDR3 sequence is CSVVEDSGANVLTF. CDR3 DNA sequence: TGCAGCGTTGTGGAGGACTCTGGGGCCAACGTCCTGACTTTC.

The chain couples TRBV4-1 to TRBJ2-2; tentative D call: TRBD2 (6 bases). The CDR3 sequence is 16 residues long. CDR1 is MGHRA, CDR2 YSYEKL, per germline. Trimming took off 1 base at V and 5 bases at J, with 14 bases between the two ends. In DNA, the CDR3 is TGCGCCAGCAGCCAAGGCCCCGGGAGTGGGACCGGGGAGCTGTTTTTT. Protein: CASSQGPGSGTGELFF.

The V call is TRBV5-4, the J call TRBJ2-7, with TRBD2 identical over 14 bases. Losses at the gene ends were 4 bases for V and 6 bases for J; bases not matched to a gene: 3. The germline V gene has CDR1 SGHNT and CDR2 YYREEE (reference sequence). This CDR3 comprises 14 residues. The CDR3 DNA is TGTGCCAGCAGCGGGACTAGCGGGAGCGGCGAGCAGTACTTC. Encoded protein: CASSGTSGSGEQYF.

J is TRBJ2-1 and V is TRBV7-9; 9 bases map to TRBD1. Germline CDR1 reads SEHNR; CDR2 reads FQNEAQ (reference sequence). The CDR3 spans 17 residues. V was pared by 2 bases and J by 3 bases, with 8 bases of the junction left unmatched. The CDR3 DNA is TGTGCCAGCAGCTTACCACAGGGGGCAGATATCTACAATGAGCAGTTCTTC. Translated, it gives CASSLPQGADIYNEQFF.

V usage is TRBV4-1 and J usage is TRBJ2-1; the match to TRBD2 covers 7 bases. Germline CDR1 and CDR2: MGHRA and YSYEKL. After removal of 4 bases from V and 8 bases from J, the junction contained 8 bases not matched to a gene. The CDR3 length is 14 residues. The CDR3 DNA reads as TGCGCCAGCAGCCCATCCTTGGGGGGGTATGAGCAGTTCTTC. Amino acid sequence: CASSPSLGGYEQFF.

The rearrangement uses TRBV10-3 and TRBJ2-7, with TRBD1 matching 8 bases. Looked up from germline, CDR1 is ENHRY and CDR2 is SYGVKD. The junction had 12 bases not matched to a gene; V was cut back by 6 bases and J by 5 bases. This CDR3 has 15 residues. DNA for the CDR3: TGTGCCATCAGGACAGGGGTTCGAGGGCGCGACGAGCAGTACTTC. As protein: CAIRTGVRGRDEQYF.

The chain joins TRBV4-3 to TRBJ1-2; tentatively, D is TRBD1 (5 bases). V was trimmed by 3 bases and J by 3 bases, leaving 11 bases between them. Germline V CDR1 and CDR2: LGHNA, YSLEER. The length of the CDR3 is 14 residues. The CDR3 loop reads CASSHWGGDYGYTF. Here the CDR3 DNA reads TGCGCCAGCAGCCACTGGGGCGGCGACTATGGCTACACCTTC.

The genes are TRBV27 and TRBJ2-5; 8 bases are a match to TRBD1. From germline, CDR1 is MNHEY and CDR2 SMNVEV (reference sequence). The V segment lost 5 bases and the J segment 2 bases; nucleotides outside the gene matches: 4. This CDR3 is 14 amino acids long. The CDR3 region has the DNA TGTGCCAGCAGTCACCGGACAGGGCAAGAGACCCAGTACTTC. As protein: CASSHRTGQETQYF.

This chain uses TRBV7-8 with TRBJ2-1; 13 nucleotides line up with TRBD2. CDR3 length: 16 residues. Unmatched junction bases numbered 9, after V lost 5 bases and J lost 8 bases. The germline gives CDR1 SGHVS, CDR2 FQNEAQ. The CDR3 is CASSPWTSGSIHEQFF. The DNA for the CDR3 is TGTGCCAGCAGCCCATGGACTAGCGGGAGTATCCATGAGCAGTTCTTC.

The chain recombines TRBV29-1 with TRBJ2-2; D may be TRBD2 (5 bases). Germline CDR1 is SQVTM and CDR2 is ANQGSEA. This CDR3 has 12 amino acids. Trimming removed 2 bases from V and 8 bases from J, with 9 bases in between. CDR3 DNA sequence: TGCAGCGTTGAACTGAGGGATGGGGAGCTGTTTTTT. The encoded protein is CSVELRDGELFF.

V usage is TRBV27 and J usage is TRBJ1-2, with a possible D match to TRBD1 (6 bases). Per germline, CDR1 MNHEY and CDR2 SMNVEV (reference sequence). This CDR3 spans 14 amino acids. Trimming left V 5 bases short and J 6 bases short, with 16 bases between. The CDR3: CASSPGALADGYTF. For the CDR3, the DNA is TGTGCCAGCAGTCCGGGGGCTTTGGCGGATGGCTACACCTTC.

The chain couples TRBV2 to TRBJ2-2; TRBD2 matches 7 bases. The CDR3 sequence is 16 residues long. CDR1 is SNHLY, CDR2 FYNNEI, per germline. V dropped 6 bases and J dropped 2; count of bases not matched to a gene: 9. CDR3 in DNA: TGTGCCAGCAGGTCGGGCGGGAGTCCCAACACCGGGGAGCTGTTTTTT. Its translation is CASRSGGSPNTGELFF.

The chain employs TRBV9 and TRBJ2-7; weak D call: TRBD2 (6 bases). V lost 2 bases and J 2 bases, leaving 11 bases between the germline ends. This CDR3 contains 14 residues. Germline-derived CDR1 and CDR2 are SGDLS and YYNGEE. CDR3 DNA sequence: TGTGCCAGCAGCGTGGAGGGTTACCCCTACGAGCAGTACTTC. Translation gives CASSVEGYPYEQYF.

The V call is TRBV9, the J call TRBJ1-3; a possible D gene is TRBD1 (6 bases). Trimming left V 3 bases short and J 4 bases short, with 14 bases between. Germline lookup yields CDR1 SGDLS and CDR2 YYNGEE. The CDR3 is 15 amino acids. CDR3 in DNA: TGTGCCAGCAGCGCAGGGGATTCATCGGGAAACACCATATATTTT. Its protein is CASSAGDSSGNTIYF.

The CDR3 DNA reads TGTGCCAGCAGTGCCGAAGGCCCGGCCCAGCCCCAGCATTTT. Residues: CASSAEGPAQPQHF. The chain has TRBV2 and TRBJ1-5; D ambiguous. V lost 4 bases and J 7 bases, leaving 14 bases between the germline ends. The CDR3 has 14 residues. The germline V gene encodes CDR1 SNHLY and CDR2 FYNNEI.

Here the CDR3 DNA reads TGTGCCAGCAGCCCGGGACTCCACGAGCAGTACTTC. Its translation is CASSPGLHEQYF. The rearrangement joins TRBV6-6 to TRBJ2-7; D possibly corresponds to TRBD2 (6 bases). V lost 6 bases, J lost 5 bases, and 11 bases lay in between. Germline V CDR1 and CDR2: MNHNY, SVGAGI (reference sequence). The CDR3 is made up of 12 amino acids.

This clone is a singleton in its sample. The CDR3 region is CATSPLARANYGYTF. CDR3 DNA sequence: TGTGCCACCAGCCCTTTGGCCAGAGCTAACTATGGCTACACCTTC. This chain links TRBV15 with TRBJ1-2; D not resolved. This CDR3 spans 15 amino acids. Germline CDR1 reads LNHNV; CDR2 reads YYDKDF (reference sequence). Trimming pared 5 bases from V and 0 bases from J, leaving 13 bases between.

The chain couples TRBV27 to TRBJ2-2, with no clear D. Germline lookup yields CDR1 MNHEY and CDR2 SMNVEV (reference sequence). Deletions cut 8 bases from V and 7 bases from J, with 17 bases between. The CDR3 extends over 14 amino acids. CDR3 sequence: CASSRTILDGELFF. As DNA, the CDR3 is TGTGCCAGCTCTCGGACGATTTTGGACGGGGAGCTGTTTTTT.